These 7 T cell receptor beta chains were sequenced from one sample in a study of OX40 agonist ivuxolimab in advanced cancers. Clones were sequenced by immunoSEQ multiplex PCR, and TCRdb holds only the in-frame ones, with some missing. The data show about 55,000 clones, roughly four fifths seen once. The material was CD4+ or CD8+ T cells sorted from blood, obtained in a trial of the OX40 agonist ivuxolimab. These receptor sequences come from an adult with an advanced solid tumor such as melanoma, head and neck, liver or kidney cancer.

This chain links TRBV7-8 with TRBJ1-5, with 9 bases lining up with TRBD1. The ends lost 2 bases at V and 4 bases at J; junction bases unmatched: 3. The germline V gene has CDR1 SGHVS and CDR2 FQNEAQ. The CDR3 runs 15 residues. The DNA of the CDR3 is TGTGCCAGCAGCTTATATGACAGGGGGAATCAGCCCCAGCATTTT. It encodes CASSLYDRGNQPQHF.

The chain couples TRBV7-9 to TRBJ1-5, with D hard to call. Trimming removed 5 bases from V and 7 bases from J, with 15 bases in between. This CDR3 is built from 14 residues. Looked up from germline, CDR1 is SEHNR and CDR2 is FQNEAQ (reference sequence). Here the CDR3 DNA reads TGTGCCAGCAGCACCCTTGGAGGTAGCCAGCCCCAGCATTTT. This sequence encodes CASSTLGGSQPQHF.

The rearrangement uses TRBV6-1 and TRBJ2-3; D not resolved. The ends were cut back, 1 base at V and 3 bases at J, with 11 bases in the middle. There are 15 residues in the CDR3. CDR1 is MNHNS and CDR2 is SASEGT in the germline V gene. The DNA for the CDR3 is TGTGCCAGCAGTGAAGTTTGGGGTGGGACAGATACGCAGTATTTT. Protein product: CASSEVWGGTDTQYF.

V usage is TRBV11-2 and J usage is TRBJ2-5; 12 bases match TRBD1. Unmatched junction bases numbered 7, after V lost 0 bases and J lost 5 bases. The CDR3 has 17 residues. The germline V gene encodes CDR1 SGHAT and CDR2 FQNNGV. As DNA, the CDR3 is TGTGCCAGCAGCTTAGATGGGACAGGGGGCGCGGGGGAGACCCAGTACTTC. As protein: CASSLDGTGGAGETQYF.

The CDR3 nucleotides are TGTGCCAGCAGTTTTGTGGGACTAGCGGGAAACACCGGGGAGCTGTTTTTT. Translated: CASSFVGLAGNTGELFF. The J gene is TRBJ2-2, the V gene TRBV27, with TRBD2 matching 13 bases. From germline, CDR1 is MNHEY and CDR2 SMNVEV (reference sequence). After removal of 3 bases from V and 2 bases from J, the junction contained 3 bases not matched to a gene. The CDR3 has 17 residues.

This chain connects TRBV5-1 to TRBJ2-3; D not certain. The length of the CDR3 is 13 residues. V was clipped by 3 bases and J by 1 base, with 6 bases between them. Germline CDR1 and CDR2: SGHRS and YFSETQ. The CDR3 DNA sequence: TGCGCCAGCAGCTGGAGAGGCACAGATACGCAGTATTTT. This codes for CASSWRGTDTQYF.

The chain uses TRBV10-2 and TRBJ1-3; D unclear. CDR1 is WSHSY, CDR2 SAAADI, per germline. V was trimmed by 8 bases and J by 2 bases, leaving 13 bases between them. CDR3 length: 14 residues. CDR3 amino acids: CASRLTGTGNTIYF. The DNA of the CDR3 is TGCGCCAGCCGACTGACGGGGACTGGAAACACCATATATTTT.